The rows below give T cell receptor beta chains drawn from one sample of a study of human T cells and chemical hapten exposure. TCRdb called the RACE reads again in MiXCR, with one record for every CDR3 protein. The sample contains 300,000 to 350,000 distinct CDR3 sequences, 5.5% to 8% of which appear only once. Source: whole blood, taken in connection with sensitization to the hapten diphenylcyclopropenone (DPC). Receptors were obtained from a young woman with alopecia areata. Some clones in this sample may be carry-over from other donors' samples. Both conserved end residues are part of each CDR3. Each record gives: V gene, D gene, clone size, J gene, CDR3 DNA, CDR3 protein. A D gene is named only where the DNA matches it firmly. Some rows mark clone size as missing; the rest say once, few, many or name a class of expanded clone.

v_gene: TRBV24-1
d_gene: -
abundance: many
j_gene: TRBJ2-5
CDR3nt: TGTGCCACCAGAGCATCGGGAGAAGAGACCCAGTACTTC
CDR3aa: CATRASGEETQYF

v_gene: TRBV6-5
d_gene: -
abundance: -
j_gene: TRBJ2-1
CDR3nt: TGTGCCAGCAGCTCGGACGGGGACAATGAGCAGTTCTTC
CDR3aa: CASSSDGDNEQFF

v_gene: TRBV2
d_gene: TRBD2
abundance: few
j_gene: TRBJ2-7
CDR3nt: TGTGCCACGCGACTAGCGGGGGTTTATGAGCAGTACTTC
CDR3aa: CATRLAGVYEQYF

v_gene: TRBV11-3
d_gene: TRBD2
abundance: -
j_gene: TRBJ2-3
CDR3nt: TGTGCCAGCAGCTTAGGGGGCGGGGGTGCCGCAGATACGCAGTATTTT
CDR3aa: CASSLGGGGAADTQYF

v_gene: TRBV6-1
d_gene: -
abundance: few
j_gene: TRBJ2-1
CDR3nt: TGTGCCAGCAGTGAAGATATACGAGTCTCCTACAATGAGCAGTTCTTC
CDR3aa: CASSEDIRVSYNEQFF

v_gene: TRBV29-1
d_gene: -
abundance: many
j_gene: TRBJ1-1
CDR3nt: TGCAGCGTTGGGGTGGTGGCAAACGGGAACACTGAAGCTTTCTTT
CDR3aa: CSVGVVANGNTEAFF

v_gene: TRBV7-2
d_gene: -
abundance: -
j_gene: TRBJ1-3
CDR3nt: TGTGCCAGCAGCTTTGGGGACTCTGGAAACACCATATATTTT
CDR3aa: CASSFGDSGNTIYF

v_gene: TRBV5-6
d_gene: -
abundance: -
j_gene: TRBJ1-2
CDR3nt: TGTGCCAGCAGCCCCCCCGGGGGCGGGAACTATGGCTACACCTTC
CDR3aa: CASSPPGGGNYGYTF

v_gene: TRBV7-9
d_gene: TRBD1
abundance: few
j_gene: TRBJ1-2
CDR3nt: TGTGCCAGCAGCGGTGACAGGGATTGGTACTATGGCTACACCTTC
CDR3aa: CASSGDRDWYYGYTF

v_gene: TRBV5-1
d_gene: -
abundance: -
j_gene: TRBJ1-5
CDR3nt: TGCGCCAGCAGCCGCGAGAGTGGGGCGCATCAGCCCCAGCATTTT
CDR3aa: CASSRESGAHQPQHF

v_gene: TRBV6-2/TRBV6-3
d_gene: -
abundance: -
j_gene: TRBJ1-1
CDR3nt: TGTGCCAGCAGTCGGGATGCGAACACTGAAGCTTTCTTT
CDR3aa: CASSRDANTEAFF

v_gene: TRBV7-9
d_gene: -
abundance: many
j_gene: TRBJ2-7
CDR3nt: TGTGCCAGCAGTCTCAACCCAGGGGAGCCCTACGAGCAGTACTTC
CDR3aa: CASSLNPGEPYEQYF

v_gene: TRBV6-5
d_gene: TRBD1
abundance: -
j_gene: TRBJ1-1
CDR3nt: TGTGCCAGCAGCCGGTCAGGGGGGCTGTACACTGAAGCTTTCTTT
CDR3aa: CASSRSGGLYTEAFF

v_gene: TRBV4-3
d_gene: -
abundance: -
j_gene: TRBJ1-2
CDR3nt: TGCGCCAGCAGCCCGTACGTAGGACACGACTATGGCTACACCTTC
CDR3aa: CASSPYVGHDYGYTF

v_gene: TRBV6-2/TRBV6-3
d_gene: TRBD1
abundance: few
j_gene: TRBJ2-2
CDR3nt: TGTGCCAGCAGTTCTTATACCCAACAGGGGGCGCGGGCCGGGGAGCTGTTTTTT
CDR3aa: CASSSYTQQGARAGELFF

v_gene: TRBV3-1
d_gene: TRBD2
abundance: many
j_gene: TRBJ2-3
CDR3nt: TGTGCCAGCAGCCAAGAGGCGGGGGGGTACGACACAGATACGCAGTATTTT
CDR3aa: CASSQEAGGYDTDTQYF

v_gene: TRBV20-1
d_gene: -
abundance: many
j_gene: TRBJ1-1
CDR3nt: TGCAGTGCCAGCCGCCAGGGAGTAGCTTTCTTT
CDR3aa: CSASRQGVAFF

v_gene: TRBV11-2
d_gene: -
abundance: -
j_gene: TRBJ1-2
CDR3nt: TGTGCCAGCAGCTTAGTTGCTGGGGTATCTAGCTATGGCTACACCTTC
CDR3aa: CASSLVAGVSSYGYTF

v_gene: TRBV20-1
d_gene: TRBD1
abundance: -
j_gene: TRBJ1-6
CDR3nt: TGCAGTGCACGACAGGGAGAAAATTCACCCCTCCACTTT
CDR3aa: CSARQGENSPLHF

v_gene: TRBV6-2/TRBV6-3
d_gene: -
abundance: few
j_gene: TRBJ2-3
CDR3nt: TGTGCCAGCAGTTACGCTGGGGGATTCACAGATACGCAGTATTTT
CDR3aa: CASSYAGGFTDTQYF

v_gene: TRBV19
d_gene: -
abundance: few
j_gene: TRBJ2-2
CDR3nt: TGTGCCAGTAGTATAGTAAGGCAGTCCGGGGAGCTGTTTTTT
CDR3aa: CASSIVRQSGELFF

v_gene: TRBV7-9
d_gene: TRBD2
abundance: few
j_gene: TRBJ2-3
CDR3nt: TGTGCCAGCAGCCTGGGACTAGCGGGGGTCGTAGAACTCACAGATACGCAGTATTTT
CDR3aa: CASSLGLAGVVELTDTQYF

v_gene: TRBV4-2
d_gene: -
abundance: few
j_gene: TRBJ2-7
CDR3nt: TGTGCCAGCAGCCCCTACCGGGGTTCCTACGAGCAGTACTTC
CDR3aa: CASSPYRGSYEQYF

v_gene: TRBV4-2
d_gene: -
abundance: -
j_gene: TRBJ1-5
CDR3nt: TGTGCCAGCAGCCAAGATGCCAAAGGTAGCAATCAGCCCCAGCATTTT
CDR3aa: CASSQDAKGSNQPQHF

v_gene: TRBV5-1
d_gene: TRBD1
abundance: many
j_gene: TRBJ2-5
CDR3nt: TGCGCCACTAGACAGGGGGGGCGCAGGGAAGAGACCCAGTACTTC
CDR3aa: CATRQGGRREETQYF

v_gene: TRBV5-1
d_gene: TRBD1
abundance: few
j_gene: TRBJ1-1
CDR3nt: TGCGCCAGCGGCTGGACAGGGTCGGCGTACACTGAAGCTTTCTTT
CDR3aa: CASGWTGSAYTEAFF

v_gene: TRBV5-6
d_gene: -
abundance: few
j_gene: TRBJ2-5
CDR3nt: TGTGCCAGCAGCTTTCCCCCAGGGGAAGAGACCCAGTACTTC
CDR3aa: CASSFPPGEETQYF

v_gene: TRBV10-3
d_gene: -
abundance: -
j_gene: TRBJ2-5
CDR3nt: TGTGCCATCAGTGAAGGAGGAATAGAGACCCAGTACTTC
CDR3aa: CAISEGGIETQYF

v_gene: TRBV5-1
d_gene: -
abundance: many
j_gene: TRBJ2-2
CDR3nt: TGCGCCAGCAGCTTGGACAGGAACACCGGGGAGCTGTTTTTT
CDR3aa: CASSLDRNTGELFF

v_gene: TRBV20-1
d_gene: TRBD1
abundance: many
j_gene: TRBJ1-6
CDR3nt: TGCAGTCCTGAATCCGGGACAGGACATTCACCCCTCCACTTT
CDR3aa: CSPESGTGHSPLHF

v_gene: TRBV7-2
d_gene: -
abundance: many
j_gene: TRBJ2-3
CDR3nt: TGTGCCAGCAGCTTAGACCCAGGGATGAAAGGCGATACGCAGTATTTT
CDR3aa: CASSLDPGMKGDTQYF

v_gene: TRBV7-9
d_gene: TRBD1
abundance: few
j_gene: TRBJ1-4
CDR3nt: TGTGCCAGCAGCCCAGACCTTACAGGGGTAAACGAAAAACTGTTTTTT
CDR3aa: CASSPDLTGVNEKLFF

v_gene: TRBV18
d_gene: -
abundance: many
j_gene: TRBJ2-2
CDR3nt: TGTGCCAGCTCACACCAAAGTGCACCCAACACCGGGGAGCTGTTTTTT
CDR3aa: CASSHQSAPNTGELFF

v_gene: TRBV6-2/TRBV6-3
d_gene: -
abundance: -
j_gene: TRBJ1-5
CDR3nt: TGTGCCAGCAGCTACGACAGGCTAGGATATCAGCCCCAGCATTTT
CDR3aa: CASSYDRLGYQPQHF

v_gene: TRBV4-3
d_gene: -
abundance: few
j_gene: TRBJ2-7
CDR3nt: TGCGCCAGCAGCCAGAGGGGGGGGTCCTCCTACGAGCAGTACTTC
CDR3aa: CASSQRGGSSYEQYF

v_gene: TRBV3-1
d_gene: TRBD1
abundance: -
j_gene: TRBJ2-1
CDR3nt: TGTGCCAGCAGCAACCGGGACAGGGCCTACAATGAGCAGTTCTTC
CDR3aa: CASSNRDRAYNEQFF

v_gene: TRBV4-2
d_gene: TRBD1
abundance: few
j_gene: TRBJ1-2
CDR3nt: TGTGCCAGCAGCCAAGACGAGGGACAGTCCTATGGCTACACCTTC
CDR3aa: CASSQDEGQSYGYTF

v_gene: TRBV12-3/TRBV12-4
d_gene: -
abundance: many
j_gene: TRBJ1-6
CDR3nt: TGTGCCAGCAGTTTAAAGAGCAATTCACCCCTCCACTTT
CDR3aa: CASSLKSNSPLHF

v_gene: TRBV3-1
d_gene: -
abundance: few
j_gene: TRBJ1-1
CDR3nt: TGTGCCAGCAGCCAAGAGGGGCACCGTGAAGCTTTCTTT
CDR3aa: CASSQEGHREAFF

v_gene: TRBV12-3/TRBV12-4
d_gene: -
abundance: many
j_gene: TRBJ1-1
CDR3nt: TGTGCCAGCAGTTTCAACGGGGACACTGAAGCTTTCTTT
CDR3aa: CASSFNGDTEAFF

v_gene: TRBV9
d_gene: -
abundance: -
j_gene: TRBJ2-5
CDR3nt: TGTGCCAGCAGCCCTCGTGGGCGTGTGACCCAGTACTTC
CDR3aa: CASSPRGRVTQYF

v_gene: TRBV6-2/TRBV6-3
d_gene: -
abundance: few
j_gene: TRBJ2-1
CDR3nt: TGTGCCAGCGGGGGGGCCGGCAATGAGCAGTTCTTC
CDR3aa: CASGGAGNEQFF

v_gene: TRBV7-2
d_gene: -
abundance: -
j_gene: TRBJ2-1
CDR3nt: TGTGCCAGCAGCTCCCGGTTGGAGCAGTTCTTC
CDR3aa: CASSSRLEQFF

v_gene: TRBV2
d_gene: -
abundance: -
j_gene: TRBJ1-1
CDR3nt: TGTGCCAGCATGTCCTACTTTAGTGGGGAGGGAAGCACTGAAGCTTTCTTT
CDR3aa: CASMSYFSGEGSTEAFF

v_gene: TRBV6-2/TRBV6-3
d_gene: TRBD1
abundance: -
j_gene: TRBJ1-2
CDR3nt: TGTGCCAGCAGGCGGACAGGATCTAACTATGGCTACACCTTC
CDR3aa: CASRRTGSNYGYTF

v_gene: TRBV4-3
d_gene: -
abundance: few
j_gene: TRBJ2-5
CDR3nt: TGCGCCAGCAGCCAAACCGGGACGAAAGAGACCCAGTACTTC
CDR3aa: CASSQTGTKETQYF

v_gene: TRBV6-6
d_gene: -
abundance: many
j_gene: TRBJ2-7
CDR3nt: TGTGCCAGCAGTTACATTCCATCCAGCGAGCAGTACTTC
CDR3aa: CASSYIPSSEQYF

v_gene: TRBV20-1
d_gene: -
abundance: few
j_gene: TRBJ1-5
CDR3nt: TGCAGTGCTAGAGACACAGGGTTAAGGAATCAGCCCCAGCATTTT
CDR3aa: CSARDTGLRNQPQHF